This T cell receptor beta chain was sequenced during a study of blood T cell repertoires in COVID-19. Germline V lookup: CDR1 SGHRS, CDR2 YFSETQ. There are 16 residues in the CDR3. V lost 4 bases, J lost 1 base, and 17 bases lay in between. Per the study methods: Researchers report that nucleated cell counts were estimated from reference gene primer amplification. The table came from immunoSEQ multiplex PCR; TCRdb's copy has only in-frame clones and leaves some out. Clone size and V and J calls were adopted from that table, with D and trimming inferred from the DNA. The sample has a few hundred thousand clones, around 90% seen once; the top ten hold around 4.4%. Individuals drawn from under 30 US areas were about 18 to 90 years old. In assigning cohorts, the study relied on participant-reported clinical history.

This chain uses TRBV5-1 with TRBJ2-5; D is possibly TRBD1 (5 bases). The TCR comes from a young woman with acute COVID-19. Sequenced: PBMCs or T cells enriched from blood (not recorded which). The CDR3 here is CASSPLPLRGQETQYF. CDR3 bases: TGCGCCAGCAGCCCCCTCCCACTTAGGGGCCAAGAGACCCAGTACTTC.